These T cell receptor beta chains were read from a single sample in a study of T cell responses to AZD1222 COVID-19 vaccine. Some clones are missing from TCRdb's copy, which holds only in-frame ones; the method was immunoSEQ multiplex PCR. Here the sample spans roughly 150,000 clones, roughly 90% being singletons. The sequencing used peripheral blood, collected 28 days after the second AZD1222 dose. Receptor source: an adult who received the AZD1222 COVID-19 vaccine. CDR3s include the opening cysteine and the closing phenylalanine or tryptophan. The D gene is left open where the match is weak. Some rows mark clone size as missing; the rest say once, few, many or name a class of expanded clone.

TRBJ2-5 | - | TRBV9 | - | CASSVALLKETQYF | TGTGCCAGCAGCGTAGCTCTCCTAAAAGAGACCCAGTACTTC
TRBJ1-2 | - | TRBV10-3 | TRBD1 | CAISEAYGTAVDGYTF | TGTGCCATCAGTGAGGCTTACGGGACAGCGGTCGATGGCTACACCTTC
TRBJ1-1 | - | TRBV4-2 | - | CASSQGDEDTEAFF | TGTGCCAGCAGCCAAGGGGATGAGGACACTGAAGCTTTCTTT
TRBJ2-2 | - | TRBV6-6 | TRBD1 | CASSRRDRGTGELFF | TGTGCCAGCAGTCGCCGGGACAGGGGAACCGGGGAGCTGTTTTTT
TRBJ2-1 | once | TRBV9 | - | CASTQSGSSYNEQFF | TGTGCCAGCACCCAGTCAGGAAGCTCCTACAATGAGCAGTTCTTC
TRBJ1-1 | - | TRBV6-5 | - | CASRLTENTEAFF | TGTGCCAGCAGGCTGACGGAGAACACTGAAGCTTTCTTT
TRBJ1-1 | - | TRBV9 | - | CASSAVSGTEAFF | TGTGCCAGCAGCGCCGTGTCGGGCACTGAAGCTTTCTTT
TRBJ1-1 | - | TRBV19 | TRBD1 | CAIKSGTGPNTEAFF | TGTGCCATTAAATCCGGGACAGGACCAAACACTGAAGCTTTCTTT
TRBJ1-1 | - | TRBV5-1 | TRBD1 | CASSGGQAGGKNTEAFF | TGCGCCAGCAGCGGGGGACAGGCAGGTGGGAAAAACACTGAAGCTTTCTTT
TRBJ1-5 | - | TRBV2 | - | CASSDGTLSNQPQHF | TGTGCCAGCAGTGACGGGACACTAAGCAATCAGCCCCAGCATTTT
TRBJ2-2 | once | TRBV27 | - | CASSLVGVNTGELFF | TGTGCCAGCAGTTTAGTGGGTGTGAACACCGGGGAGCTGTTTTTT